The source of this T cell receptor beta chain is a study of Ad26.COV2.S vaccination and SARS-CoV-2 variants. The data were produced by immunoSEQ multiplex PCR, yet TCRdb's version contains in-frame clones alone and is incomplete. The table has under 150,000 clones, more than 80% seen once. This CDR3 contains 16 residues. Per germline, CDR1 KGHDR and CDR2 SFDVKD. J was trimmed by 7 bases and V by 3 bases; bases with no gene match: 10. The chain joins TRBV24-1 to TRBJ1-2; TRBD1 matches 10 bases. Sequences were derived from peripheral blood, sampled after recovery from COVID-19. This sequence was found in a human donor who had recovered from COVID-19. The CDR3 nucleotides read TGTGCCACCAGTGATGGTCCTAAGGACAGGGGGACTGGCTACACCTTC. Protein product: CATSDGPKDRGTGYTF.